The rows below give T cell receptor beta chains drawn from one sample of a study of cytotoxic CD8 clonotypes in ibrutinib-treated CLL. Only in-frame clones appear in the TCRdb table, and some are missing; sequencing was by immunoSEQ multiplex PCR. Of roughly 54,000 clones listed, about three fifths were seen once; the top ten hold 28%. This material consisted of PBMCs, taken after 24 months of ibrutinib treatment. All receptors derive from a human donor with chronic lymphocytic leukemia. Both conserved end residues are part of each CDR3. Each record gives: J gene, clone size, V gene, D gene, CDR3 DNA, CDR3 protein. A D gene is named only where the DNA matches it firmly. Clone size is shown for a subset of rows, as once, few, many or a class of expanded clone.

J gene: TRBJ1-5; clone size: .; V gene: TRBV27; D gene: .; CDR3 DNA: TGTGCCAGCAGTTCGACTTATATAACAGATTCCCATAGCAATCAGCCCCAGCATTTT; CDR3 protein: CASSSTYITDSHSNQPQHF
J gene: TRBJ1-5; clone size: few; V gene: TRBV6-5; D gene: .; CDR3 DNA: TGTGCCAGCGCCGGGTCAAGGGATGGGTATCAGCCCCAGCATTTT; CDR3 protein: CASAGSRDGYQPQHF
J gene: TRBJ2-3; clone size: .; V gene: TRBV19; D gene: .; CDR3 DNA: TGTGCCAGTAGTACGGGACTCCACACAGATACGCAGTATTTT; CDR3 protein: CASSTGLHTDTQYF
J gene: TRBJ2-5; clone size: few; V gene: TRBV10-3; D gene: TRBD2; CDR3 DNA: TGTGCCATCAGTGACATCCAGCGGGGGGGACCCAGGGCCCAGTACTTC; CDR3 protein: CAISDIQRGGPRAQYF
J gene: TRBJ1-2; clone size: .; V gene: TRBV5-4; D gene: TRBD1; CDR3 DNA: TGTGCCAGCAGTCTTAGGGACAGGGGGCCCCTCTTCTATGGCTACACCTTC; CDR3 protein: CASSLRDRGPLFYGYTF
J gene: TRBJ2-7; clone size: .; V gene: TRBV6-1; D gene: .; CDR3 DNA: TGTGCCAGCACCCGAGAGGGGCGCTACGAGCAGTACTTC; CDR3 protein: CASTREGRYEQYF
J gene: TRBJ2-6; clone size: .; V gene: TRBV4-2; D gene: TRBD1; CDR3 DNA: TGTGCCAGCAGCCTCTACCCGGGACAGACACTATCTGGGGCCAACGTCCTGACTTTC; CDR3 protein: CASSLYPGQTLSGANVLTF
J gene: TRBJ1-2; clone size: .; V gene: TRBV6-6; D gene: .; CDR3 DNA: TGTGCCAGCAGTGCGCTAAGTGGGGATGGCTACACCTTC; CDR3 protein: CASSALSGDGYTF
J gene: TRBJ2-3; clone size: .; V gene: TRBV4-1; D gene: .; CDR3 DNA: TGCGCCAGCAGCCCCCTGTCGGATACGCAGTATTTT; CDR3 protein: CASSPLSDTQYF
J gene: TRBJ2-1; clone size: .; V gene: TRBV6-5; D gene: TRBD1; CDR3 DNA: TGTGCCAGCCAGATAGACAGGGGGTACAATGAGCAGTTCTTC; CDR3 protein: CASQIDRGYNEQFF